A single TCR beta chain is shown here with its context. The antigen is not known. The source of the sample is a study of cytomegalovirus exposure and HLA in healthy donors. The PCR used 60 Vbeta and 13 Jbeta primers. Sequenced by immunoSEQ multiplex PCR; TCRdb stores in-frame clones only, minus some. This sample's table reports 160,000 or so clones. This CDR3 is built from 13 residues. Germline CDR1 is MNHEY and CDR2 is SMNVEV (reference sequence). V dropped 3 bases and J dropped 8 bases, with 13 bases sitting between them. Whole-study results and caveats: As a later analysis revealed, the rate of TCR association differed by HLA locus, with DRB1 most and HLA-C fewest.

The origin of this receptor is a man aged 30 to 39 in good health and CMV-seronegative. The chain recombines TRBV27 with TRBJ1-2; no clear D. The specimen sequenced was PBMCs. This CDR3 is CASSFWAIGGYTF. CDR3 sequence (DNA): TGTGCCAGCAGTTTTTGGGCCATAGGCGGCTACACCTTC.